This T cell receptor (beta chain) was profiled in a study of blood T cell repertoires in COVID-19. Study-level information: The analysed material was cDNA or gDNA that came from T cells, B-cell-depleted T cells, or PBMCs.

The repertoire was sequenced with immunoSEQ multiplex PCR; TCRdb's copy has only in-frame clones and lacks some. The repertoire includes over 200,000 clones, 70% to 85% of them detected once, and under 2% sits in the top ten. Two negative PCRs, clearance, or symptom resolution had been documented for recovered Cohort 3 donors. The sample was PBMCs or T cells enriched from blood (not recorded which). The origin of this receptor is a man in his fifties or sixties who had recovered from COVID-19.

CDR3 sequence (DNA): TGTGCCAGCAGCTTGGGTGCTAGCGGTAAACTCTACGAGCAGTACTTC. This sequence encodes CASSLGASGKLYEQYF. The chain has TRBV5-5 and TRBJ2-7, with 7 bases matching TRBD2. The CDR3 sequence is 16 residues long. Trimming cost V 0 bases and J 3 bases; bases outside gene matches: 9. Germline V lookup: CDR1 SGHKS, CDR2 YYEKEE (reference sequence).